The source of this TCR beta chain is a study of Ad26.COV2.S vaccination and SARS-CoV-2 variants. Study results and caveats: Substantial post-vaccination breadth of spike-specific CD8+ and CD4+ T cell responses was reported. From the TCR breadth and depth analyses, total T cell responses may have been underestimated. It was found that vaccine and placebo recipients had similar non-spike TCR breadth. Spike-specific TCR breadth was greater after Ad26.COV2.S than placebo.

Some clones are missing from TCRdb's copy, which holds only in-frame ones; the method was immunoSEQ multiplex PCR. The sample has 300,000 to 350,000 clones; about 89% are singletons. The J segment lost 7 bases and the V segment lost 0 bases, leaving 4 bases of the junction unmatched. Germline V gene lookup returns CDR1 MNHEY and CDR2 SMNVEV (reference sequence). The CDR3 length is 15 residues. Note on this clone: Its antigen is not identified.

Documented treatment: around 19 received Ad26.COV2.S at low or high dose, single or two shots; 5 received placebo; per-sample allocation not given. Specimens were obtained on day 63 following the first vaccine or placebo injection. The chain uses TRBV27 and TRBJ2-2; 8 nucleotides match TRBD1. The receptor was isolated from a person aged 18-65 years who received the Ad26.COV2.S COVID-19 vaccine or a placebo. Sequenced here: peripheral blood, sampled in a trial of Ad26.COV2.S vaccine versus placebo. The CDR3 sequence: CASSLSRGLSGELFF. In nucleotides, the CDR3 is TGTGCCAGCAGTTTATCCAGGGGGCTTAGCGGGGAGCTGTTTTTT.